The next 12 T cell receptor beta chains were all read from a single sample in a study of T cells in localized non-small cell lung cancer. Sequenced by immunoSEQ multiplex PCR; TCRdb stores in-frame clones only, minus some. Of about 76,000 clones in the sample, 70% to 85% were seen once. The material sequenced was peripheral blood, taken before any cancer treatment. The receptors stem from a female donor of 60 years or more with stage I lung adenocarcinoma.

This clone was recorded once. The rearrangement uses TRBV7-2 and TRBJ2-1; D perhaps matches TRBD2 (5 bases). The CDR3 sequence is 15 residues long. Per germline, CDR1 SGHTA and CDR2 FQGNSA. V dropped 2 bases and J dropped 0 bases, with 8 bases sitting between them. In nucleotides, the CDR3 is TGTGCCAGCAGCTTACTAGGGAGCTCCTACAATGAGCAGTTCTTC. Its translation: CASSLLGSSYNEQFF. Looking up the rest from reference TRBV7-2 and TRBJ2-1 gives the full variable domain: GAGVSQSPSNKVTEKGKDVELRCDPISGHTALYWYRQSLGQGLEFLIYFQGNSAPDKSGLPSDRFSAERTGGSVSTLTIQRTQQEDSAVYLCASSLLGSSYNEQFFGPGTRLTVL.

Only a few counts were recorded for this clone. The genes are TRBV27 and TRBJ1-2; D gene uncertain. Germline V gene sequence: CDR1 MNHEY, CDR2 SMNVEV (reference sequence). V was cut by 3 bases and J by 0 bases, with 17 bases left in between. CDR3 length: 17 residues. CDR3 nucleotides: TGTGCCAGCAGTTTGGCCCGGTCGGCAGGCGCTAACTATGGCTACACCTTC. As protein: CASSLARSAGANYGYTF.

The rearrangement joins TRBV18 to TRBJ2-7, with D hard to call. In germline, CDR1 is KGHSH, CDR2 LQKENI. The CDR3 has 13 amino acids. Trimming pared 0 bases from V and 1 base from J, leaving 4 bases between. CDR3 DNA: TGTGCCAGCTCACCACCGGGGTCCTACGAGCAGTACTTC. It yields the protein CASSPPGSYEQYF.

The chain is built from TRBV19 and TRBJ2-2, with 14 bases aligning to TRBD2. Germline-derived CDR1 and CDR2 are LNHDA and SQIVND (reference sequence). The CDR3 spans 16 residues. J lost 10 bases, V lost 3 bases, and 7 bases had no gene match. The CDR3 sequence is CASSMTSGGASEELFF. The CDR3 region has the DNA TGTGCCAGTAGTATGACTAGCGGGGGGGCCTCAGAGGAGCTGTTTTTT.

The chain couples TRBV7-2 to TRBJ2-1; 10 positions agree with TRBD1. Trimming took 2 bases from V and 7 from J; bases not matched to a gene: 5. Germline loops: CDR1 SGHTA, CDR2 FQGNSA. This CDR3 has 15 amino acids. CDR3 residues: CASSLNRDRGNEQFF. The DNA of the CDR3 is TGTGCCAGCAGCTTAAATCGGGACAGGGGAAATGAGCAGTTCTTC.

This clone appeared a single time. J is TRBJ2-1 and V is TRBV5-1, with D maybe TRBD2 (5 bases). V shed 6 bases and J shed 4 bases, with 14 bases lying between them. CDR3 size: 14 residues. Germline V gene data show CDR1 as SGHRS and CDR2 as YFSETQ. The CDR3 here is CASKLAGQYNEQFF. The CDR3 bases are TGCGCCAGCAAGTTGGCGGGCCAATACAATGAGCAGTTCTTC.

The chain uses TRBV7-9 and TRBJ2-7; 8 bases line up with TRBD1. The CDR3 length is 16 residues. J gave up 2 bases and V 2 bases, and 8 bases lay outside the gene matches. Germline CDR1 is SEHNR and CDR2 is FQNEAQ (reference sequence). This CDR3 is CASSLLGDRGTYEQYF. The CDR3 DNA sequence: TGTGCCAGCAGCTTACTGGGCGACAGGGGCACCTACGAGCAGTACTTC.

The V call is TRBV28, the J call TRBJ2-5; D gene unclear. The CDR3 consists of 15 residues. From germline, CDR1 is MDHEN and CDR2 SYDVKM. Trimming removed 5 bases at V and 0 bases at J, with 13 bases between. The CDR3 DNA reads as TGTGCCAGCAGTCAACCTAGTATATACCAAGAGACCCAGTACTTC. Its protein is CASSQPSIYQETQYF.

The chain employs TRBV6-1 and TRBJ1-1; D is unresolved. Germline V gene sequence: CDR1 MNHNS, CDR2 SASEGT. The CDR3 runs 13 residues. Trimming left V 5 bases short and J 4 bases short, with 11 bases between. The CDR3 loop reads CASSFPGSTEAFF. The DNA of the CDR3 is TGTGCCAGCAGTTTCCCGGGAAGCACTGAAGCTTTCTTT.

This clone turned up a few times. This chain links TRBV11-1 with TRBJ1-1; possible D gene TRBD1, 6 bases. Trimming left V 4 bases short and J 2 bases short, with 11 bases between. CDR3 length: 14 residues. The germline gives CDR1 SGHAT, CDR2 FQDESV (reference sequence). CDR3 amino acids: CASSYLRGNTEAFF. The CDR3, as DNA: TGTGCCAGCAGCTATCTCAGGGGCAACACTGAAGCTTTCTTT.

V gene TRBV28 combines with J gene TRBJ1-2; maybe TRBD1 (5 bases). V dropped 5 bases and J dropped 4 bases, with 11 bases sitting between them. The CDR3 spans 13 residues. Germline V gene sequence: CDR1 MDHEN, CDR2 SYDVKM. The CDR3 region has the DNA TGTGCCAGCAGTCCAGGGCCCCGCTATGGCTACACCTTC. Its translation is CASSPGPRYGYTF.

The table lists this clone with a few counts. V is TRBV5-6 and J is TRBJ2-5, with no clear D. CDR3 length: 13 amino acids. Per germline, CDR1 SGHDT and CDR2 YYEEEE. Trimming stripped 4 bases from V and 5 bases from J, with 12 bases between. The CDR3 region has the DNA TGTGCCAGCAGCCCTCCAATCATGGAGACCCAGTACTTC. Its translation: CASSPPIMETQYF.